This TCR beta chain is from a study of blood T cell repertoires in COVID-19. The repertoire was sequenced with immunoSEQ multiplex PCR; TCRdb's copy has only in-frame clones and lacks some. The repertoire holds about 220,000 clones, with 83% as singletons. In this sample, this clone turned up once. The V and J ends lost 6 bases and 7 bases, in that order; junction bases with no gene match: 5. This CDR3 is 13 amino acids long. The V gene's germline CDR1 is MGHDK and CDR2 SYGVNS. This chain joins TRBV25-1 and TRBJ2-1; 8 bases map to TRBD1. This sequence originates from a woman between 40 and 55 years old who had been exposed to COVID-19. The sample was PBMCs or T cells enriched from blood (not recorded which). The CDR3 DNA reads TGTGCCAGCAGATCAGGGGGCGGGAATGAGCAGTTCTTC. Translation gives CASRSGGGNEQFF. The full variable domain, its missing parts supplied by reference TRBV25-1 and TRBJ2-1, is EADIYQTPRYLVIGTGKKITLECSQTMGHDKMYWYQQDPGMELHLIHYSYGVNSTEKGDLSSESTVSRIRTEHFPLTLESARPSHTSQYLCASRSGGGNEQFFGPGTRLTVL.